This T cell receptor (beta chain) emerged from a study of blood T cell repertoires in COVID-19. On the study more broadly: Samples representing acute and convalescent COVID-19 were sourced from the United States, Italy and Spain.

This CDR3 comprises 18 residues. Unmatched junction bases numbered 9, after V lost 3 bases and J lost 4 bases. Germline CDR1 is SGDLS and CDR2 is YYNGEE. Individuals drawn from 20 to 25 US areas were roughly 18 to 95 years old. Cohorts were determined from participant-reported clinical history. Under the authors' procedure: Reference gene primer amplification in the assay estimated nucleated cell counts. Clones were read by immunoSEQ multiplex PCR, and TCRdb kept only the in-frame ones, dropping some. V, J and clone size are those of that table, while D and trimming were read from the DNA. The repertoire includes roughly 330,000 clones, 88% of them detected once, and around 5% sits in the top ten.

The chain joins TRBV9 to TRBJ2-2; 13 bases agree with TRBD2. The TCR sequence derives from a man aged 30 to 39 who had recovered from COVID-19. The sequenced sample was PBMCs or T cells enriched from blood (not recorded which). CDR3 region: CASSAGLAGDLATGELFF. The CDR3 nucleotides are TGTGCCAGCAGCGCCGGACTAGCGGGGGACCTCGCCACCGGGGAGCTGTTTTTT. Drawing the rest from reference TRBV9 and TRBJ2-2, the complete variable domain is DSGVTQTPKHLITATGQRVTLRCSPRSGDLSVYWYQQSLDQGLQFLIQYYNGEERAKGNILERFSAQQFPDLHSELNLSSLELGDSALYFCASSAGLAGDLATGELFFGEGSRLTVL.